A single sample is the source of the 4 T cell receptor beta chains below, sequenced in a study of T cells in Graves' hyperthyroidism and ophthalmopathy (dated by TCRdb to about 2019). Libraries were made using multiplex PCR. Sequencing took place on an Illumina HiSeq 2000. The TCR beta CDR3 regions were amplified from the RNA transcripts. For the first round of RT-PCR on the TCR CDR3, the HTBI primer set was used together with the Qiagen OneStep RT-PCR kit. TCRdb passed the public sequencing reads through fastp at Q25 and MiXCR, retaining productive beta sequences. CDR3 protein sequences are deduplicated, and each keeps its most common genes and DNA. Present in this sample are roughly 500,000 distinct CDR3 sequences, approximately 23% of which were seen just once. The leading ten clones occupy roughly 49% of the sample. Material: blood. The receptors derive from a woman in her seventies with Graves' ophthalmopathy.

The genes are TRBV7-9 and TRBJ2-7; D not certain. This CDR3 is built from 16 residues. Germline loops: CDR1 SEHNR, CDR2 FQNEAQ (reference sequence). V was trimmed by 3 bases and J by 4 bases, leaving 19 bases between them. CDR3 DNA sequence: TGTGCCAGCAGCTTTGTTGGTAGAGCGCCCGAATACGAGCAGTACTTC. Translating it yields CASSFVGRAPEYEQYF.

The chain is built from TRBV12-3 or TRBV12-4 and TRBJ2-7; tentatively, D is TRBD1 (5 bases). The length of the CDR3 is 14 residues. Between the trimmed V and J ends, which lost 5 bases and 0 bases, there was a span of 11 bases. CDR3 sequence (DNA): TGTGCCAGCAGTGACAGAAAGAGCTCCTACGAGCAGTACTTC. Its protein is CASSDRKSSYEQYF.

The J gene is TRBJ2-7, the V gene TRBV28; no firm D call. The CDR3 is 15 amino acids. Trimming took 4 bases from V and 1 from J, leaving 14 bases between them. Germline V gene lookup returns CDR1 MDHEN and CDR2 SYDVKM. The CDR3 DNA follows: TGTGCCAGCAGTTCCGGTGGCCAGGAGTCCTACGAGCAGTACTTC. This codes for CASSSGGQESYEQYF.

CDR3 region: CASKSREGTEAFF. The CDR3 DNA follows: TGTGCCAGCAAGTCGAGGGAGGGGACTGAAGCTTTCTTT. This chain uses TRBV2 with TRBJ1-1, with a weak D call TRBD1 (5 bases). CDR3 length equals 13 residues. Germline assignment: CDR1 SNHLY and CDR2 FYNNEI. V dropped 7 bases and J dropped 5 bases, with 14 bases sitting between them. The full variable domain, completed using reference TRBV2 and TRBJ1-1, is EPEVTQTPSHQVTQMGQEVILRCVPISNHLYFYWYRQILGQKVEFLVSFYNNEISEKSEIFDDQFSVERPDGSNFTLKIRSTKLEDSAMYFCASKSREGTEAFFGQGTRLTVV.